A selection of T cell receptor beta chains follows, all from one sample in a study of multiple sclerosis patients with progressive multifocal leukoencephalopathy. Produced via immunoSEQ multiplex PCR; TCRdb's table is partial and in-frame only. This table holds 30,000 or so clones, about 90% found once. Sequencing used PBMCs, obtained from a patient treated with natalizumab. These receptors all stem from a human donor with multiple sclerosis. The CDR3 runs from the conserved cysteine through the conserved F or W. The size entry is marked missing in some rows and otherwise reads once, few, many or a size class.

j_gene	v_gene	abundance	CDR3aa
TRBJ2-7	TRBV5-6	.	CASSLDSPYEQYF
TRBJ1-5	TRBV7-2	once	CASSSDSNQPQHF
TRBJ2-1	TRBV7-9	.	CASSSGTGWNEQFF
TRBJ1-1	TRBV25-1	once	CASSELFENTEAFF
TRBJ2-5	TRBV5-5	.	CASSKPGQLMGETQYF
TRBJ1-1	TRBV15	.	CATSRVRKGVNTEAFF
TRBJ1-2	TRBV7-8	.	CASSLGGQLNYGYTF
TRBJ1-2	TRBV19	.	CASNRQGENYGYTF
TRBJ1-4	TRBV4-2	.	CASQFREKLFF
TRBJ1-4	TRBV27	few	CASSLFKGAEKLFF
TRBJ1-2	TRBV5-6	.	CASSLARHLANYGYTF
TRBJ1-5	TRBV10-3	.	CAISEGQGANQPQHF